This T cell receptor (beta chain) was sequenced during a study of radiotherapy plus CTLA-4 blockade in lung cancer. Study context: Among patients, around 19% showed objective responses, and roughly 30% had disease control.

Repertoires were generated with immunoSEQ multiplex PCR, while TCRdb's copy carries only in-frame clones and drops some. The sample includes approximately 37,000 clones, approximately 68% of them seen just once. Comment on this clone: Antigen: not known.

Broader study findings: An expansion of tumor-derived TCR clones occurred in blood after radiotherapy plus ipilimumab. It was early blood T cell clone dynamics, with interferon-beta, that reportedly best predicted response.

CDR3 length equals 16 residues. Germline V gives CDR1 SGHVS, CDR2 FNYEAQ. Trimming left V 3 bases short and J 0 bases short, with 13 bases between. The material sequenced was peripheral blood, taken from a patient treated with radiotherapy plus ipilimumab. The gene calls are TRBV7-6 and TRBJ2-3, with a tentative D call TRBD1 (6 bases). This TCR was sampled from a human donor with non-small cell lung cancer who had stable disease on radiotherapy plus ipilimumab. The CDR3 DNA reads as TGTGCCAGCAGCTTTGAACAGGGCTTAAGCACAGATACGCAGTATTTT. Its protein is CASSFEQGLSTDTQYF.